The 3 T cell receptor beta chains reported below all come from one sample, sequenced in a study of cytomegalovirus exposure and HLA in healthy donors. The PCR had 60 Vbeta and 13 Jbeta primers. Only in-frame clones appear in the TCRdb table, and some are missing; sequencing was by immunoSEQ multiplex PCR. The table shows more than 200,000 clones, with 82% occurring only once. The sequenced sample consisted of PBMCs. These receptor sequences come from a middle-aged man in good health and CMV-seropositive.

The chain couples TRBV5-6 to TRBJ2-5; tentatively, D is TRBD1 (6 bases). Between the trimmed V and J ends, which lost 2 bases and 4 bases, there was a span of 12 bases. This CDR3 is 14 amino acids long. Germline V CDR1 and CDR2: SGHDT, YYEEEE. The CDR3 nucleotides are TGTGCCAGCAGCTTAAGGGGGTCCCGAGAGACCCAGTACTTC. This translates into CASSLRGSRETQYF.

There are a few counts of this clone. The chain has TRBV2 and TRBJ2-1, with TRBD2 matching 9 bases. Germline V gene data show CDR1 as SNHLY and CDR2 as FYNNEI. The length of the CDR3 is 15 residues. V dropped 7 bases and J dropped 4; count of bases not matched to a gene: 8. CDR3 protein: CASMVGLASYNEQFF. The CDR3 coding sequence is TGTGCCAGCATGGTAGGACTAGCGTCTTACAATGAGCAGTTCTTC.

The chain employs TRBV7-8 and TRBJ2-5, with D possibly matching TRBD2 (5 bases). V lost 0 bases and J lost 4, with 24 bases in between. CDR1 is SGHVS and CDR2 is FQNEAQ in the germline V gene. The CDR3 runs 19 residues. This CDR3 reads CASSLARARDPGLGETQYF. The CDR3 DNA is TGTGCCAGCAGCTTAGCGCGGGCTCGCGACCCAGGTCTGGGAGAGACCCAGTACTTC.